Listed below are T cell receptor beta chains from one sample, sequenced in a study of T cells after posttransplantation cyclophosphamide. Measured with immunoSEQ multiplex PCR; TCRdb has only the in-frame clones, and not every one. The sample shows approximately 35,000 clones, none of them appearing just once. Sequencing used PBMCs. The receptors stem from a girl aged 5 to 17 in good health, CMV-negative, and a related stem cell transplant donor. CDR3s include the opening cysteine and the closing phenylalanine or tryptophan. The D gene is left open where the match is weak. Not all rows give a size; the values are once, few, many and, for expanded clones, a class.

>TRBJ2-3|TRBV27|.|.
CATTRVTDTQYF
TGTGCCACCACGCGAGTCACAGATACGCAGTATTTT
>TRBJ1-1|TRBV2|.|many
CASSEERNTEAFF
TGTGCCAGCAGTGAAGAGAGAAACACTGAAGCTTTCTTT
>TRBJ1-2|TRBV5-1|TRBD1|.
CASSTKLPGQGNSYTF
TGCGCCAGCAGCACTAAATTACCGGGACAGGGCAACAGCTACACCTTC
>TRBJ2-2|TRBV6-1|.|few
CASTKAGTGELFF
TGTGCCAGCACAAAAGCCGGCACCGGGGAGCTGTTTTTT
>TRBJ2-7|TRBV19|.|few
CASSIAGEDYEQYF
TGTGCCAGTAGTATCGCCGGGGAAGACTACGAGCAGTACTTC
>TRBJ1-1|TRBV28|.|many
CAISGGTEAFF
TGTGCCATTTCGGGGGGGACTGAAGCTTTCTTT
>TRBJ2-5|TRBV5-1|TRBD2|many
CASSSLAGHQETQYF
TGCGCCAGCAGTAGTCTAGCGGGGCACCAAGAGACCCAGTACTTC
>TRBJ2-1|TRBV2|TRBD1|few
CASSRQGGPYNEQFF
TGTGCCAGCAGTAGACAGGGGGGCCCCTACAATGAGCAGTTCTTC
>TRBJ2-7|TRBV15|TRBD2|many
CATSRDLTGLAGGAGQYF
TGTGCCACCAGCAGGGATCTGACGGGACTAGCGGGGGGCGCTGGGCAGTACTTC
>TRBJ1-3|TRBV30|.|few
CAWMDVQDSGNTIYF
TGTGCCTGGATGGACGTACAGGACTCTGGAAACACCATATATTTT
>TRBJ2-7|TRBV7-9|TRBD1|many
CASSFTGQAYEQYF
TGTGCCAGCAGCTTCACGGGACAGGCCTACGAGCAGTACTTC
>TRBJ2-7|TRBV11-2|TRBD1|few
CASRSTGGYEQYF
TGTGCCAGCAGGAGTACAGGGGGCTACGAGCAGTACTTC
>TRBJ2-3|TRBV5-1|TRBD2|many
CASSPIQLAGTDTQYF
TGCGCCAGCAGCCCCATTCAACTAGCGGGCACAGATACGCAGTATTTT
>TRBJ1-1|TRBV5-1|TRBD1|many
CASGTEGARLGTEAFF
TGCGCCAGCGGGACCGAGGGGGCAAGGTTGGGGACTGAAGCTTTCTTT
>TRBJ1-1|TRBV5-1|.|many
CASSLVSGVNTEAFF
TGCGCCAGCAGCTTGGTATCAGGGGTGAACACTGAAGCTTTCTTT
>TRBJ1-1|TRBV7-2|.|many
CASSWAGEVGTEAFF
TGTGCCAGCAGCTGGGCAGGGGAAGTGGGCACTGAAGCTTTCTTT
>TRBJ1-3|TRBV30|.|few
CGGPAGDGNTIYF
TGTGGGGGACCAGCAGGGGATGGAAACACCATATATTTT
>TRBJ2-1|TRBV6-1|.|.
CASSGTNKRTHSYNEQFF
TGTGCCAGCAGTGGCACAAACAAGCGGACCCACTCCTACAATGAGCAGTTCTTC
>TRBJ2-7|TRBV4-1|TRBD2|.
CASSQEETSGGLYEQYF
TGCGCCAGCAGCCAAGAGGAGACTAGCGGGGGACTCTACGAGCAGTACTTC
>TRBJ1-1|TRBV2|TRBD1|few
CAAGGQRGNTEAFF
TGTGCCGCAGGGGGCCAGCGCGGGAACACTGAGGCTTTCTTT
>TRBJ2-1|TRBV15|TRBD2|few
CATSRDKTSVNEQFF
TGTGCCACCAGCAGAGATAAGACTAGCGTCAATGAGCAGTTCTTC
>TRBJ2-3|TRBV25-1|.|.
CASSDAGRTDTQYF
TGTGCCAGCAGTGATGCGGGGCGCACAGATACGCAGTATTTT
>TRBJ1-4|TRBV28|.|many
CASSPGEKLFF
TGTGCCAGCAGTCCCGGTGAAAAACTGTTTTTT